The next 25 T cell receptor beta chains were all read from a single sample in a study of shared clonotypes between healthy human individuals. Cells designated naive CD8 were CD45RO-negative and were positively selected for CCR7, with terminally differentiated effector memory CD45RA+ cells excluded. The data were produced by immunoSEQ multiplex PCR, yet TCRdb's version contains in-frame clones alone and is incomplete. The table shows hundreds of thousands of clones, with around 96% occurring only once. The sample was naive CD8+ T cells sorted from blood. These receptors came from a woman aged 25 to 39 in good health.

The CDR3 protein is CASSSIINRGNTEAFF. CDR3 DNA: TGTGCCAGCAGTTCGATCATAAACCGGGGGAACACTGAAGCTTTCTTT. This sequence joins TRBV28 and TRBJ1-1; D not resolved. Deletions cut 4 bases from V and 1 base from J, with 16 bases between. Germline CDR1 is MDHEN and CDR2 is SYDVKM. CDR3 length: 16 amino acids.

J is TRBJ2-1 and V is TRBV5-6; D call uncertain. The CDR3 loop spans 14 amino acids. Germline V gives CDR1 SGHDT, CDR2 YYEEEE. Trimming cost V 4 bases and J 2 bases, with 10 bases left between them. This CDR3 reads CASSTGGAYNEQFF. The CDR3, as DNA: TGTGCCAGCAGCACCGGTGGGGCCTACAATGAGCAGTTCTTC.

The gene calls are TRBV5-1 and TRBJ2-1; D not resolved. The CDR3 extends over 12 amino acids. V lost 0 bases and J lost 7, with 5 bases in between. Germline V lookup: CDR1 SGHRS, CDR2 YFSETQ. The CDR3 DNA sequence: TGCGCCAGCAGCTTGGCGCTGAATGAGCAGTTCTTC. Protein: CASSLALNEQFF.

The gene calls are TRBV5-4 and TRBJ2-7; 11 bases map to TRBD2. The ends lost 4 bases at V and 6 bases at J; junction bases unmatched: 9. The CDR3 sequence is 15 residues long. Germline CDR1 reads SGHNT; CDR2 reads YYREEE (reference sequence). The CDR3 sequence: CASSQDIGTSGEQYF. As DNA, the CDR3 is TGTGCCAGCAGCCAAGATATAGGGACTAGCGGCGAGCAGTACTTC.

V is TRBV27 and J is TRBJ2-7; a weak D match, TRBD2 (5 bases). V was pared by 8 bases and J by 3 bases, with 17 bases between. The CDR3 totals 14 residues. Looked up from germline, CDR1 is MNHEY and CDR2 is SMNVEV (reference sequence). CDR3: CASGPSGNYYEQYF. CDR3 nucleotide sequence: TGTGCCAGCGGTCCAAGCGGAAACTACTACGAGCAGTACTTC.

This clone was detected only once. The chain uses TRBV25-1 and TRBJ1-1; no definite D call. The germline V gene has CDR1 MGHDK and CDR2 SYGVNS. V dropped 5 bases and J dropped 7 bases, with 14 bases sitting between them. This CDR3 is 13 amino acids long. The CDR3 loop is CASSSSLAVEAFF. CDR3 DNA: TGTGCCAGCAGTAGTAGTCTGGCAGTTGAAGCTTTCTTT.

This chain connects TRBV2 to TRBJ2-5, with D tentatively TRBD1 (5 bases). Trimming pared 5 bases from V and 11 bases from J, leaving 30 bases between. This CDR3 has 17 amino acids. Germline values: CDR1 SNHLY, CDR2 FYNNEI. In DNA, the CDR3 is TGTGCCAGCAGTAACAGAGACAGTGCCACGAGAACTAAAGAGCAGTACTTC. Protein product: CASSNRDSATRTKEQYF.

In this sample, this clone turned up once. The CDR3 nucleotides are TGTGCCAGCAGCCCGAGCCCAGGCAGAACCCGGAACAATGAGCAGTTCTTC. This encodes CASSPSPGRTRNNEQFF. This rearrangement joins TRBV13 to TRBJ2-1, with D unresolved. CDR3 size: 17 residues. V lost 5 bases and J lost 5, with 22 bases in between. Germline V gives CDR1 PRHDT, CDR2 FYEKMQ (reference sequence).

The CDR3 region has the DNA TGTGCCAGCAGCTTGGCCCGGACAGGGACGTTGGAGACCCAGTACTTC. It translates to CASSLARTGTLETQYF. This chain uses TRBV5-6 with TRBJ2-5; 8 bases match TRBD1. Germline assignment: CDR1 SGHDT and CDR2 YYEEEE. The J segment lost 5 bases and the V segment lost 0 bases, leaving 9 bases of the junction unmatched. The CDR3 has 16 amino acids.

The CDR3 protein is CASSHPRLRMDGYTF. In DNA, the CDR3 is TGTGCCAGCAGCCACCCACGGCTTAGAATGGATGGCTACACCTTC. The chain links TRBV5-6 to TRBJ1-2; no firm D call. The CDR3 consists of 15 residues. Germline assignment: CDR1 SGHDT and CDR2 YYEEEE. V dropped 4 bases and J dropped 6 bases, with 19 bases sitting between them.

This sequence joins TRBV4-1 and TRBJ2-7, with 7 bases identical to TRBD2. Per the germline V gene, CDR1 is MGHRA and CDR2 is YSYEKL. J was trimmed by 5 bases and V by 4 bases; bases with no gene match: 2. The CDR3 covers 12 residues. The CDR3 region has the DNA TGCGCCAGCAGCCTGGCGGGGGACGAGCAGTACTTC. Its translation is CASSLAGDEQYF.

The chain combines TRBV4-2 with TRBJ2-2, with TRBD1 as a possible D gene (5 bases). V lost 0 bases to trimming and J lost 4 bases, with 6 bases between them. This CDR3 spans 14 amino acids. From germline, CDR1 is LGHNA and CDR2 YNFKEQ. DNA for the CDR3: TGTGCCAGCAGCCAAGATCAGGGCACCGGGGAGCTGTTTTTT. The encoded protein is CASSQDQGTGELFF.

The rearrangement links TRBV6-5 to TRBJ2-3, with D possibly TRBD2 on 5 matching bases. Germline V gene lookup returns CDR1 MNHEY and CDR2 SVGAGI. V was shortened by 1 base and J by 0 bases, with 5 bases between the two germline ends. The length of the CDR3 is 14 residues. The CDR3 loop reads CASSYLASTDTQYF. The CDR3 DNA follows: TGTGCCAGCAGTTACTTAGCGAGCACAGATACGCAGTATTTT.

The CDR3 here is CASSTAPSGGRETQYF. The CDR3 bases are TGTGCCAGCAGCACGGCCCCTAGCGGGGGGCGAGAGACCCAGTACTTC. This chain links TRBV21-1 with TRBJ2-5; the table's D gene call, TRBD2, was not cross checked with the DNA. TRBV21-1 is given as a pseudogene. The CDR3 runs to 16 residues.

This rearrangement joins TRBV27 to TRBJ1-1; the D is unclear. The length of the CDR3 is 14 residues. Germline V gives CDR1 MNHEY, CDR2 SMNVEV (reference sequence). V was cut by 3 bases and J by 1 base, with 9 bases left in between. The CDR3: CASSFNVKNTEAFF. The DNA for the CDR3 is TGTGCCAGCAGTTTTAATGTGAAGAACACTGAAGCTTTCTTT.

This chain joins TRBV27 and TRBJ2-7; D gene ambiguous. The CDR3 sequence is 13 residues long. Germline CDR1 and CDR2: MNHEY and SMNVEV (reference sequence). Trimming took off 2 bases at V and 1 base at J, with 6 bases between the two ends. The CDR3 here is CASSLMFSYEQYF. In DNA, the CDR3 is TGTGCCAGCAGTTTAATGTTTTCCTACGAGCAGTACTTC.

This chain joins TRBV7-9 and TRBJ2-3, with D perhaps TRBD1 (5 bases). V was cut by 11 bases and J by 0 bases, with 15 bases left in between. CDR1 is SEHNR and CDR2 is FQNEAQ in the germline V gene (reference sequence). The CDR3 has 14 residues. The CDR3 nucleotides read TGTGCCGTAGAATGGGGCGCCAGCACAGATACGCAGTATTTT. It yields the protein CAVEWGASTDTQYF. The whole variable domain, filled in from reference TRBV7-9 and TRBJ2-3, reads DTGVSQNPRHKITKRGQNVTFRCDPISEHNRLYWYRQTLGQGPEFLTYFQNEAQLEKSRLLSDRFSAERPKGSFSTLEIQRTEQGDSAMYLCAVEWGASTDTQYFGPGTRLTVL.

This chain connects TRBV5-5 to TRBJ2-7; D may be TRBD2 (6 bases). Germline V gene sequence: CDR1 SGHKS, CDR2 YYEKEE (reference sequence). Trimming removed 0 bases from V and 7 bases from J, with 14 bases in between. This CDR3 has 14 amino acids. The CDR3 here is CASSLAWRGWEQYF. The CDR3, as DNA: TGTGCCAGCAGCTTGGCCTGGAGGGGCTGGGAGCAGTACTTC.

As DNA, the CDR3 is TGTGCCATCATGACAGGGAGAAACACCGGGGAGCTGTTTTTT. It yields the protein CAIMTGRNTGELFF. The V call is TRBV10-3, the J call TRBJ2-2, with 7 bases aligning to TRBD1. Germline V gene sequence: CDR1 ENHRY, CDR2 SYGVKD. The CDR3 loop spans 14 amino acids. V dropped 7 bases and J dropped 2; count of bases not matched to a gene: 4.

The gene calls are TRBV7-9 and TRBJ2-7; possible D gene TRBD2, 5 bases. V gave up 4 bases and J gave up 2 bases, with 12 bases separating them. CDR3 size: 14 residues. Germline-derived CDR1 and CDR2 are SEHNR and FQNEAQ (reference sequence). The CDR3 is CASSSDLKPYEQYF. In nucleotides, the CDR3 is TGTGCCAGCAGCTCGGACTTAAAGCCCTACGAGCAGTACTTC.

The chain combines TRBV13 with TRBJ1-1; D ambiguous. V was trimmed by 5 bases and J by 2 bases, leaving 12 bases between them. Germline CDR1 PRHDT, CDR2 FYEKMQ (reference sequence). The CDR3 runs to 14 residues. The CDR3 DNA sequence: TGTGCCAGCAGCCCGGAGGCAACAAACACTGAAGCTTTCTTT. As protein: CASSPEATNTEAFF.

The chain has TRBV28 and TRBJ1-1; D not resolved. The V gene's germline CDR1 is MDHEN and CDR2 SYDVKM. The CDR3 is made up of 15 amino acids. V shed 3 bases and J shed 4 bases, with 15 bases lying between them. As DNA, the CDR3 is TGTGCCAGCAGTTTTGAAGGACTCATAGGCACTGAAGCTTTCTTT. Translating gives CASSFEGLIGTEAFF.

The rearrangement joins TRBV15 to TRBJ2-7; 7 nucleotides line up with TRBD2. The germline V gene has CDR1 LNHNV and CDR2 YYDKDF (reference sequence). The J segment lost 2 bases and the V segment lost 3 bases, leaving 4 bases of the junction unmatched. The length of the CDR3 is 14 residues. CDR3 region: CATSSAGVAYEQYF. CDR3 coding DNA: TGTGCCACCAGCAGCGCGGGAGTGGCCTACGAGCAGTACTTC.

CDR3 in amino acids: CASNPGLAANTAYEQYF. The CDR3 region has the DNA TGTGCCAGCAACCCAGGTCTAGCGGCTAATACCGCCTACGAGCAGTACTTC. The gene calls are TRBV28 and TRBJ2-7, with TRBD2 matching over 7 bases. The germline V gene has CDR1 MDHEN and CDR2 SYDVKM. The CDR3 consists of 17 residues. J gave up 2 bases and V 7 bases, and 17 bases lay outside the gene matches.

The chain recombines TRBV11-3 with TRBJ2-3, with D unresolved. Trimming took 2 bases from V and 5 from J, leaving 5 bases between them. Germline lookup yields CDR1 SGHNT and CDR2 YENEEA. This CDR3 spans 12 amino acids. The CDR3 bases are TGTGCCAGCAGCTTACAGGAAGATACGCAGTATTTT. Translating gives CASSLQEDTQYF. Looking up the rest from reference TRBV11-3 and TRBJ2-3 gives the full variable domain: EAGVVQSPRYKIIEKKQPVAFWCNPISGHNTLYWYLQNLGQGPELLIRYENEEAVDDSQLPKDRFSAERLKGVDSTLKIQPAELGDSAVYLCASSLQEDTQYFGPGTRLTVL.